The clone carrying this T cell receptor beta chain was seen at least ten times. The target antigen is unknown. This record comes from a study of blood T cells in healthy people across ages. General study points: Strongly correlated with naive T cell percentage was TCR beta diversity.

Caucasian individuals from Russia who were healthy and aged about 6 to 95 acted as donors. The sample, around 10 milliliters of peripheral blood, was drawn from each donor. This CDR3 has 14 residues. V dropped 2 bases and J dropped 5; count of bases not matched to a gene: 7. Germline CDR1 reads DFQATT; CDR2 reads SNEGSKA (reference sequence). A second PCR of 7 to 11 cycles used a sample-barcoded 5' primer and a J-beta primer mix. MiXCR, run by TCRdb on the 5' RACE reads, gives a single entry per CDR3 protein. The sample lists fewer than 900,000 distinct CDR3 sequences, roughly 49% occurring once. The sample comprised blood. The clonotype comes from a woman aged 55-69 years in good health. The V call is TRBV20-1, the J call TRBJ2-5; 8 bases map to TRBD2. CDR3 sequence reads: CSARQTSAGETQYF. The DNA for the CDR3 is TGCAGTGCTAGACAGACTAGCGCGGGTGAGACCCAGTACTTC.